The 8 T cell receptor beta chains in this list originate from one sample, sequenced in a study of shared clonotypes between healthy human individuals. Libraries were prepared by immunoSEQ multiplex PCR; TCRdb keeps only in-frame clonotypes and omits some of them. The sample lists 200,000 to 250,000 clones, 60% to 80% occurring once. The sequencing sample was made of memory CD4+ T cells sorted from blood. Subset meaning: CD45RA-negative fraction. These receptors were obtained from a man aged 25 to 40 in good health.

The chain combines TRBV28 with TRBJ1-2; 11 bases align to TRBD1. V lost 1 base, J lost 8 bases, and 6 bases stayed unmatched. The CDR3 has 15 residues. The germline V gene has CDR1 MDHEN and CDR2 SYDVKM. The CDR3 loop reads CASSLFGGQGGGYTF. CDR3 DNA sequence: TGTGCCAGCAGTTTATTCGGGGGACAGGGGGGCGGCTACACCTTC.

The chain combines TRBV10-1 with TRBJ2-3; a weak D match, TRBD2 (6 bases). CDR1 and CDR2 from the germline V gene are WNHNN and SYGVQD (reference sequence). The CDR3 is made up of 15 amino acids. Trimming stripped 0 bases from V and 1 base from J, with 8 bases between. The CDR3 loop reads CASSESPSGTDTQYF. As DNA, the CDR3 is TGCGCCAGCAGTGAGTCTCCTAGCGGCACAGATACGCAGTATTTT.

This clone has a single count. The V and J genes are TRBV7-8 and TRBJ2-4; D may be TRBD1 (6 bases). Germline CDR1 is SGHVS and CDR2 is FQNEAQ. Deletions cut 2 bases from V and 1 base from J, with 24 bases between. The CDR3 runs to 20 residues. This CDR3 reads CASSLKPRTADFVAKNIQYF. The DNA for the CDR3 is TGTGCCAGCAGCTTAAAACCCAGGACAGCGGATTTTGTGGCCAAAAACATTCAGTACTTC.

The chain couples TRBV11-2 to TRBJ1-2, with a possible D match to TRBD1 (6 bases). Germline CDR1 and CDR2: SGHAT and FQNNGV. V dropped 2 bases and J dropped 8 bases, with 21 bases sitting between them. The CDR3 consists of 16 residues. The CDR3 nucleotides are TGTGCCAGCAGCTTATTGGGCAGGGGCACCACGAACGGCTACACCTTC. Its translation: CASSLLGRGTTNGYTF.

This clone showed up just a few times. This chain links TRBV5-6 with TRBJ2-1, with 11 nucleotides matching TRBD2. The CDR3 extends over 16 amino acids. Per germline, CDR1 SGHDT and CDR2 YYEEEE. Unmatched junction bases numbered 8, after V lost 2 bases and J lost 7 bases. CDR3 loop: CASSFTFLAGGNEQFF. As DNA, the CDR3 is TGTGCCAGCAGCTTCACTTTCCTAGCGGGAGGTAATGAGCAGTTCTTC. The full variable domain, completed using reference TRBV5-6 and TRBJ2-1, is DAGVTQSPTHLIKTRGQQVTLRCSPKSGHDTVSWYQQALGQGPQFIFQYYEEEERQRGNFPDRFSGHQFPNYSSELNVNALLLGDSALYLCASSFTFLAGGNEQFFGPGTRLTVL.

This chain uses TRBV4-1 with TRBJ2-3, with 9 bases fitting TRBD1. V lost 5 bases to trimming and J lost 2 bases; unmatched junction nucleotides: 5. In germline, CDR1 is MGHRA, CDR2 YSYEKL. This CDR3 region has 15 residues. The CDR3 coding sequence is TGCGCCAGCAGCGCCCGGGACAGGGACACAGATACGCAGTATTTT. Translation: CASSARDRDTDTQYF.

The chain couples TRBV7-2 to TRBJ2-3, with 7 bases identical to TRBD2. Germline CDR1 and CDR2: SGHTA and FQGNSA. Unmatched junction bases numbered 3, after V lost 1 base and J lost 5 bases. The CDR3 covers 14 residues. The CDR3, as DNA: TGTGCCAGCAGCTTAGTAGCGGGTCTAGATACGCAGTATTTT. This sequence encodes CASSLVAGLDTQYF.

The gene calls are TRBV5-1 and TRBJ2-1, with a weak D call TRBD2 (6 bases). The germline CDR1 and CDR2 sequences are SGHRS and YFSETQ. CDR3 length equals 15 residues. V gave up 3 bases and J gave up 7 bases, with 17 bases separating them. The CDR3 reads CASSWRGREENEQFF. DNA of the CDR3: TGCGCCAGCAGCTGGCGTGGCAGGGAGGAGAATGAGCAGTTCTTC.